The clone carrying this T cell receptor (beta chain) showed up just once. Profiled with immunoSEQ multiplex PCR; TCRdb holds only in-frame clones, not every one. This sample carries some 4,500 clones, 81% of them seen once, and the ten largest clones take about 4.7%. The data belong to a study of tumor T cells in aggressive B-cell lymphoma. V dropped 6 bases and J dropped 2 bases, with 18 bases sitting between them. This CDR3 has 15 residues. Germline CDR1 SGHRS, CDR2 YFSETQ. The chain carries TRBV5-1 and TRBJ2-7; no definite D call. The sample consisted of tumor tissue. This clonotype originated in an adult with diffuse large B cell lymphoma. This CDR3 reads CASKIGWQETYEQYF. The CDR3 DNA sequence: TGCGCCAGCAAGATTGGATGGCAGGAAACCTACGAGCAGTACTTC.